This T cell receptor beta chain was captured in a study of breast tumors, draining lymph nodes, adjacent tissues (dated by TCRdb to about 2016). Background on the whole study: The study compared TCR beta repertoires across tumor, adjacent nontumor tissue and axillary lymph nodes from breast cancer patients. In human breast cancer, the study set out to evaluate how tumor, surrounding tissue and draining lymph node repertoires relate to one another and whether T cells may move between these sites. The study at large found these results: Tumor and nontumor tissue repertoires were significantly more similar in luminal-like than in basal-like breast cancer. The conclusion that tumor T cells originate in lymph nodes was framed as consistent with a hypothesis rather than directly demonstrated. The data were considered consistent with most tumor T cells being derived from the lymph node and subsequently expanding within tumor tissue. Tumor T-cell repertoires showed less diversity than lymph node repertoires and more diversity than nontumor tissue repertoires, and tumor T-cell repertoires showed preferential V and J gene usage.

From the cysteine through the phenylalanine, the CDR3 covers 14 amino acids. Only the CDR3 DNA is retained, 42 bases long and in frame from the first base. The germline V gene encodes CDR1 MNHEY and CDR2 SMNVEV (reference sequence). V is pared back by 2 bases and J by 9 bases, with 14 bases lying between the germline termini. Sequenced on an Illumina HiSeq 2000. TCR beta chain libraries were generated through multiplex PCR amplification. High-throughput sequencing was used to analyze the amplified TCR beta chain products. TCRdb reanalyzed the raw reads on its own, using fastp at Q25 for trimming and MiXCR for clone calling, and kept in-frame beta chains. Identical CDR3 proteins give one entry, which carries the most common genes and DNA. The sample table contains 17,000 or so distinct CDR3 sequences; only one count was recorded for approximately 57% of them. Under 25% of the sample belongs to the ten largest clones.

Adjacent samples were composed of nontumor breast tissue surrounding the tumor. The table lists this clonotype with many counts. This clone's antigen is unknown. The input lacks base qualities; no much larger clone sits a single base away. The rearranged segments are TRBV27 and TRBJ1-5, with the D gene uncertain. Sequences were obtained from tumor-adjacent breast tissue. This clonotype was sampled from a female donor with breast cancer. Some clones in this sample may be carry-over from other donors' samples. The CDR3 is CASSLTQNAGPQHF. The base sequence is TGTGCCAGCAGTTTAACACAAAACGCGGGGCCCCAGCATTTT.